This T cell receptor (beta chain) was sequenced in a study of T cells in Graves' hyperthyroidism and ophthalmopathy. Whole-study results and caveats: Before onset, ophthalmopathy was predicted by the model a median around 6.2 months earlier. Ophthalmopathy stood apart from stable hyperthyroidism in a 13 V-J model.

TCR beta CDR3 sequences were amplified from RNA transcripts. TCR CDR3 underwent first-round RT-PCR with the HTBI primer set. One entry per CDR3 protein, called by TCRdb with MiXCR from the multiplex PCR reads. This table holds approximately 370,000 distinct CDR3 sequences, 14% to 15% found once. Diagnostic assessment was based on clinical symptoms, serum thyroxine and TRAb, thyroid ultrasound and orbital computed tomography. The CDR3 has 16 residues. Trimming removed 2 bases at V and 0 bases at J, with 10 bases between. Note on this clonotype: No antigen is known for it.

This clonotype was obtained from a woman aged 30 to 39 with Graves' hyperthyroidism. The chain recombines TRBV12-3 or TRBV12-4 with TRBJ1-4; D is undetermined. The sequencing input was blood. The CDR3 spells CASSLWWTATNEKLFF. The CDR3, as DNA: TGTGCCAGCAGTTTATGGTGGACCGCAACTAATGAAAAACTGTTTTTT.